The following is a TCR beta chain sequence with its context. These data originate in a study of blood T cell repertoires in COVID-19. Whole-study context: In each case, the material was cDNA or gDNA derived from T cells, B-cell-depleted T cells, or PBMCs.

Original methodology: Researchers report that nucleated cell counts were estimated from reference gene primer amplification. Sequencing used immunoSEQ multiplex PCR; TCRdb keeps in-frame clones, though not all of them. D and trimming come from the DNA, and the V and J calls and clone size come from that table. This sample has about 210,000 clones; around 83% occur once, and the top ten carry around 2.5%. The CDR3 extends over 12 amino acids. Per the germline V gene, CDR1 is SNHLY and CDR2 is FYNNEI. V was trimmed by 7 bases and J by 3 bases, leaving 9 bases between them. The rearrangement uses TRBV2 and TRBJ2-5; D might be TRBD1 (6 bases). The clonotype comes from a middle-aged man who had recovered from COVID-19. The sequenced sample was peripheral blood. CDR3 nucleotide sequence: TGTGCCAGCAAGAACAGGGAAGAGACCCAGTACTTC. This codes for CASKNREETQYF.